This T cell receptor beta chain was observed in a study of blood T cell repertoires in COVID-19. The assay was immunoSEQ multiplex PCR, and TCRdb's table has in-frame clones only and misses some. Of approximately 330,000 clones in the sample, around 85% were seen once. The CDR3 has 15 amino acids. Germline V gene data show CDR1 as SQVTM and CDR2 as ANQGSEA. V was clipped by 7 bases and J by 9 bases; unmatched bases: 11. In terms of age and location, participants ranged from roughly 18 to 90 years and lived in about 25 US areas. V usage is TRBV29-1 and J usage is TRBJ2-1, with 14 bases fitting TRBD2. Sequenced: PBMCs or T cells enriched from blood (not recorded which). This TCR derives from a woman aged 40-49 years with acute COVID-19. The DNA of the CDR3 is TGCAGCGCCGTGGGGACTAGCGGGAGTATTAGTGAGCAGTTCTTC. This encodes CSAVGTSGSISEQFF.